This T cell receptor (beta chain) was sequenced in a study of T cells in localized non-small cell lung cancer. Here immunoSEQ multiplex PCR was the method, and the copy in TCRdb shows in-frame clones only, minus some. The sample lists about 82,000 clones, about three quarters occurring once. The CDR3 length is 13 residues. After removal of 6 bases from V and 7 bases from J, the junction contained 7 bases not matched to a gene. Germline loops: CDR1 SGHRS, CDR2 YFSETQ. Overall study results and limits: Sequence data derive from only one tumor region, so heterogeneity remains possible. Maximal T cell clonality occurred in uninvolved adjacent lung, with tumor ranking below it.

Of note for this clone: The target antigen is unknown.

The clonotype was recovered from a man aged 40 to 70 with stage II squamous cell lung carcinoma. Source: PBMCs, taken before any cancer treatment. This chain links TRBV5-1 with TRBJ2-1, with 7 nucleotides matching TRBD1. The CDR3 protein is CASKTGDVNEQFF. In DNA form, the CDR3 reads TGCGCCAGCAAAACAGGGGATGTGAATGAGCAGTTCTTC.